These T cell receptor beta chains were read from a single sample in a study of early T cells in non-severe SARS-CoV-2 infection. TCRdb redid the calling of the 5' RACE reads with MiXCR, one entry per CDR3 protein. The sample has some 80,000 distinct CDR3 sequences, around 13% seen once. Material: whole blood. The receptor source for this set is an adult who was a healthcare worker with PCR-confirmed SARS-CoV-2 infection or an uninfected control (not recorded which). CDR3s include the opening cysteine and the closing phenylalanine or tryptophan. A D gene is named only where the DNA matches it firmly. Size tells how often a clone was seen (once, few, many) or the class of an expanded clone, and some rows leave it out.

few	TRBJ1-1	TRBV20-1	NA	CSARLAGVNTEAFF	TGCAGTGCTAGGCTGGCCGGGGTGAACACTGAAGCTTTCTTT
many	TRBJ2-3	TRBV6-2/TRBV6-3	NA	CASRGGGTDTQYF	TGTGCCAGCCGGGGCGGTGGTACAGATACGCAGTATTTT
many	TRBJ2-3	TRBV7-9	NA	CASSFRDTDTQYF	TGTGCCAGCAGCTTCCGAGACACAGATACGCAGTATTTT
NA	TRBJ2-4	TRBV7-2	NA	CASSPRHAREGQAKNIQYF	TGTGCCAGCAGCCCCCGGCACGCGAGGGAAGGGCAAGCCAAAAACATTCAGTACTTC
NA	TRBJ1-6	TRBV3-1	NA	CASSQRFAPLHF	TGTGCCAGCAGCCAACGGTTCGCACCCCTCCACTTT
few	TRBJ1-5	TRBV29-1	NA	CSAVIGARDQPQHF	TGCAGCGCTGTTATCGGGGCACGCGATCAGCCCCAGCATTTT
many	TRBJ2-3	TRBV9	NA	CASSERDQYTDTQYF	TGTGCCAGCAGCGAACGAGACCAATACACAGATACGCAGTATTTT
once	TRBJ1-2	TRBV6-2/TRBV6-3	NA	CASGVQRYGYTF	TGTGCCAGCGGGGTGCAGCGCTATGGCTACACCTTC
NA	TRBJ2-1	TRBV12-3/TRBV12-4	NA	CASSPSSSAYNEQFF	TGTGCCAGCAGTCCTTCGTCTAGCGCCTACAATGAGCAGTTCTTC
NA	TRBJ2-2	TRBV20-1	TRBD2	CSAQGLAGTNTGELFF	TGCAGTGCCCAAGGACTAGCGGGGACGAACACCGGGGAGCTGTTTTTT
few	TRBJ1-5	TRBV6-1	TRBD1	CASRGVDRDNQPQHF	TGTGCCAGCAGGGGGGTTGACAGGGACAATCAGCCCCAGCATTTT
NA	TRBJ2-5	TRBV7-2	TRBD2	CASSFLAGFQETQYF	TGTGCCAGCAGCTTCCTAGCGGGCTTCCAAGAGACCCAGTACTTC
NA	TRBJ1-1	TRBV20-1	NA	CSATKAGVDTEAFF	TGCAGTGCGACCAAGGCAGGGGTAGACACTGAAGCTTTCTTT
NA	TRBJ2-7	TRBV6-2/TRBV6-3	TRBD1	CASSAGTGGFYSYEQYF	TGTGCCAGCAGTGCCGGGACAGGGGGTTTCTACTCCTACGAGCAGTACTTC
many	TRBJ1-6	TRBV9	TRBD1	CASSVEPGGNSPLHF	TGTGCCAGCAGCGTAGAGCCAGGGGGAAATTCACCCCTCCACTTT
few	TRBJ1-5	TRBV7-2	NA	CASSLRDGGNQPQHF	TGTGCCAGCAGCTTGCGGGACGGAGGCAATCAGCCCCAGCATTTT
NA	TRBJ2-7	TRBV11-2	TRBD2	CASSLTSGLAGQEQYF	TGTGCCAGCAGCTTAACCTCCGGACTAGCGGGGCAAGAGCAGTACTTC
NA	TRBJ1-2	TRBV12-3/TRBV12-4	NA	CASSLTGVRRYGYTF	TGTGCCAGCAGTTTAACGGGGGTCCGGCGCTATGGCTACACCTTC
NA	TRBJ1-6	TRBV3-1	TRBD1	CASSQNRGTNSPLHF	TGTGCCAGCAGCCAAAACAGGGGGACGAATTCACCCCTCCACTTT
many	TRBJ1-3	TRBV18	NA	CASSPTTGGSGNTIYF	TGTGCCAGCTCACCCACCACCGGAGGCTCTGGAAACACCATATATTTT
few	TRBJ1-1	TRBV2	TRBD1	CASRDRSNTEAFF	TGTGCCAGCAGGGACAGGTCGAACACTGAAGCTTTCTTT
NA	TRBJ2-5	TRBV30	TRBD2	CAWSLLAGLETQYF	TGTGCCTGGAGTCTACTAGCGGGGCTGGAGACCCAGTACTTC
NA	TRBJ1-6	TRBV11-2	TRBD1	CASSLKGARSPLHF	TGTGCCAGCAGCTTAAAGGGGGCTCGCTCACCCCTCCACTTT
NA	TRBJ2-3	TRBV9	NA	CASSVETARTDTQYF	TGTGCCAGCAGCGTAGAGACTGCTAGAACAGATACGCAGTATTTT